The count of the clone carrying this TCR beta chain is one. What it binds is unknown. The data stem from a study of yellow fever vaccine responses in identical twins. Overall study results and limits: A vaccine T cell response that seemed partly convergent and partly personalized was reported in twins.

TCRdb re-analysed the RT-PCR reads in MiXCR, keeping a single row per CDR3 protein. The sample yields roughly 18,000 distinct CDR3 sequences, just over 60% seen once. The CDR3 runs to 15 residues. The V and J ends lost 4 bases and 0 bases respectively, with 9 bases between them. The input for sequencing was T cells from blood (PBMCs), unsorted or a sorted subset (not recorded which), taken before or after yellow fever vaccination (not recorded which). This TCR derives from a woman between 18 and 30 years old who received the yellow fever vaccine. The chain employs TRBV12-3 or TRBV12-4 and TRBJ2-2; weak D call: TRBD2 (6 bases). The CDR3 loop reads CASSWTMTNTGELFF. The CDR3 region has the DNA TGTGCCAGCAGTTGGACTATGACGAACACCGGGGAGCTGTTTTTT.